This T cell receptor (beta chain) emerged from a study of response to subunit inactivated influenza vaccine. Each CDR3 protein is one row after TCRdb ran MiXCR on the RT-PCR reads. There are some 520,000 distinct CDR3 sequences in the sample; approximately 15% occur only once, and less than 4% lies in the top ten. The trim removed 4 bases at V and 0 bases at J, leaving 9 bases unmatched. This CDR3 comprises 17 residues. CDR1 and CDR2 (germline): MRHNA, SNTAGT. The sequence was collected from a man aged 50 to 75 who received an inactivated influenza vaccine. The chain recombines TRBV6-4 with TRBJ2-1, with 7 nucleotides matching TRBD2. The sample here was CD4+ T cells sorted from PBMCs, taken less than 30 months after vaccination. The CDR3 region is CASSVETSRYSYNEQFF. CDR3 sequence (DNA): TGTGCCAGCAGTGTAGAGACTAGCCGATACTCCTACAATGAGCAGTTCTTC.